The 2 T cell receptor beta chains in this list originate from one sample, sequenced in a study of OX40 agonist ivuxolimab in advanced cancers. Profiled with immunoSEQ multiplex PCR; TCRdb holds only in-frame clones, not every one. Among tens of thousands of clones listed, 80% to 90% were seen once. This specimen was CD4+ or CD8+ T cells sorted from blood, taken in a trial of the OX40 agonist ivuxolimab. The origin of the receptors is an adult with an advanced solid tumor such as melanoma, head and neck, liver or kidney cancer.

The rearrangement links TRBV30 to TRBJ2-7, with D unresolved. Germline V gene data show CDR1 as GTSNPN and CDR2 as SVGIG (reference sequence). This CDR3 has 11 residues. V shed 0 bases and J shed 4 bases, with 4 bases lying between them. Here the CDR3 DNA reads TGTGCCTGGAGTGTGGAGTACGAGCAGTACTTC. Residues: CAWSVEYEQYF.

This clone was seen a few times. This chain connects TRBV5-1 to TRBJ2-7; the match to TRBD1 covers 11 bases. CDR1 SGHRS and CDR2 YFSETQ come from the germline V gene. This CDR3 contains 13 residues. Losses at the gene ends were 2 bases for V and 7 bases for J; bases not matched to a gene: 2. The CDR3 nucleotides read TGCGCCAGCAGCTTAGGGACAGGGGGAGAGCAGTACTTC. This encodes CASSLGTGGEQYF.